This T cell receptor (beta chain) was identified during a study of T cell repertoires in ileal Crohn's disease. Looking at the study overall: At surgery, roughly 35% of patients smoked, with median disease duration roughly 8.3 years. Overall study findings and caveats: Active smokers at surgery had more clonal expansions than non-smokers.

The germline CDR1 and CDR2 sequences are GTSNPN and SVGIG (reference sequence). This CDR3 contains 16 residues. V trimming: 2 bases; J trimming: 4 bases; junction bases outside the gene matches: 9. Clones were sequenced by immunoSEQ multiplex PCR, and TCRdb holds only the in-frame ones, with some missing. In the table there are 6,000 to 8,500 clones, 81% of which are singletons. About this clone: Its antigen is as yet unknown.

Eligibility required adulthood, ileal or ileocolonic Crohn's disease and indicated ileocolonic resection. This receptor was identified in an adult with Crohn's disease. Sequenced: ileal tissue. V gene TRBV30 combines with J gene TRBJ1-5; 9 bases match TRBD1. CDR3 sequence (DNA): TGTGCCTGGAGTACCAAGGGACAGGGAATGAATCAGCCCCAGCATTTT. The encoded protein is CAWSTKGQGMNQPQHF.